The 19 T cell receptor beta chains presented below share a single source sample, sequenced in a study of T-cell memory formation after mild COVID-19. A single record per CDR3 protein comes from TCRdb applying MiXCR to the 5' RACE reads. The sample contains roughly 450,000 distinct CDR3 sequences, roughly 18% of which appear only once. The sequenced material came from PBMCs or a T cell subset sorted from them (not recorded which). The origin of the receptors is an adult woman who had mild COVID-19 (a few samples of this study predate the infection). Cell type and time point are not known.

This clonotype was detected only a few times. The rearrangement joins TRBV4-1 to TRBJ1-1; no reliable D call. CDR1 is MGHRA and CDR2 is YSYEKL in the germline V gene. This CDR3 is 14 amino acids long. V shed 1 base and J shed 1 base, with 7 bases lying between them. The CDR3 sequence is CASSQGRQNTEAFF. For the CDR3, the DNA is TGCGCCAGCAGCCAAGGACGCCAGAACACTGAAGCTTTCTTT.

V usage is TRBV14 and J usage is TRBJ1-1; possible D gene TRBD1, 6 bases. Germline V CDR1 and CDR2: SGHDN, FVKESK. V was pared by 0 bases and J by 5 bases, with 16 bases between. The CDR3 length is 16 residues. Written as DNA, the CDR3 is TGTGCCAGCAGCCAAGATCCCAACAGGGTAGGGACTGAAGCTTTCTTT. Its translation is CASSQDPNRVGTEAFF.

The chain is built from TRBV20-1 and TRBJ2-7; 8 bases match TRBD2. J gave up 2 bases and V 2 bases, and 5 bases lay outside the gene matches. The CDR3 sequence is 14 residues long. Germline V gene sequence: CDR1 DFQATT, CDR2 SNEGSKA (reference sequence). The CDR3 loop reads CSARFGGATYEQYF. The CDR3 region has the DNA TGCAGTGCTAGATTCGGGGGGGCAACCTACGAGCAGTACTTC.

The V and J genes are TRBV6-5 and TRBJ2-7; no reliable D call. Germline CDR1 reads MNHEY; CDR2 reads SVGAGI. This CDR3 spans 13 amino acids. V dropped 2 bases and J dropped 2 bases, with 7 bases sitting between them. CDR3 DNA sequence: TGTGCCAGCAGTTACGGCCGTACCTACGAGCAGTACTTC. This translates into CASSYGRTYEQYF.

The V gene is TRBV6-6, the J gene TRBJ2-2; weak D call: TRBD2 (7 bases). The CDR3 consists of 17 residues. Per germline, CDR1 MNHNY and CDR2 SVGAGI (reference sequence). Trimming stripped 7 bases from V and 5 bases from J, with 23 bases between. The CDR3 sequence is CASTDRAGAQYTGELFF. As DNA, the CDR3 is TGTGCCAGCACCGACCGGGCGGGGGCGCAGTATACCGGGGAGCTGTTTTTT.

The V call is TRBV5-1, the J call TRBJ1-1; D unclear. CDR1 and CDR2 (germline): SGHRS, YFSETQ. The CDR3 covers 14 residues. V was shortened by 4 bases and J by 2 bases, with 12 bases between the two germline ends. CDR3 sequence (DNA): TGCGCCAGCAGCCCCGGGGAGCGAAACACTGAAGCTTTCTTT. Protein product: CASSPGERNTEAFF.

The genes are TRBV11-2 and TRBJ1-4; D remains unclear. The V gene lost 0 bases and the J gene lost 10 bases, with 12 bases spanning the gap. Germline CDR1 SGHAT, CDR2 FQNNGV. CDR3 length: 14 amino acids. The CDR3 protein is CASSLDHLDVKLFF. CDR3 nucleotide sequence: TGTGCCAGCAGCTTAGACCATCTAGACGTAAAACTGTTTTTT.

This clonotype came up a few times. The V gene is TRBV19, the J gene TRBJ2-1; D is unresolved. CDR3 length: 15 residues. Per germline, CDR1 LNHDA and CDR2 SQIVND (reference sequence). V was trimmed by 7 bases and J by 3 bases, leaving 16 bases between them. CDR3 in DNA: TGTGCCAGTACTCCGGGCAGGTATATCTACAATGAGCAGTTCTTC. Its translation is CASTPGRYIYNEQFF.

The genes are TRBV24-1 and TRBJ2-7, with 10 bases lining up with TRBD2. Trimming at V came to 6 bases and at J to 2 bases, leaving 6 bases not matched to a gene. CDR1 and CDR2 from the germline V gene are KGHDR and SFDVKD. The CDR3 spans 15 residues. CDR3 DNA: TGTGCCACCAGTAACCCTAGCGGGGGAACCTACGAGCAGTACTTC. Its translation: CATSNPSGGTYEQYF.

This clonotype was seen a few times. CDR3 sequence reads: CATSRGREGNIQYF. The CDR3 nucleotides read TGTGCCACCAGCAGAGGGAGAGAGGGTAACATTCAGTACTTC. The J gene is TRBJ2-4, the V gene TRBV15; a weak D match, TRBD2 (5 bases). CDR3 length: 14 amino acids. Germline V CDR1 and CDR2: LNHNV, YYDKDF (reference sequence). V shed 1 base and J shed 7 bases, with 11 bases lying between them.

This clonotype was seen only a few times. The chain uses TRBV12-3 or TRBV12-4 and TRBJ2-3; D gene unclear. Trimming cost V 7 bases and J 3 bases, with 14 bases left between them. The CDR3 has 14 residues. The CDR3, as DNA: TGTGCCAGCACCCTTTCCCGCGGAACAGATACGCAGTATTTT. It encodes CASTLSRGTDTQYF.

The J gene is TRBJ2-6, the V gene TRBV12-3 or TRBV12-4; 7 positions agree with TRBD2. This CDR3 region has 19 residues. With 5 bases clipped from V and 1 base from J, the junction kept 14 bases outside the gene matches. CDR3 sequence reads: CASSVSPGLISSGANVLTF. The CDR3 DNA follows: TGTGCCAGCAGTGTATCACCGGGACTAATTTCTTCTGGGGCCAACGTCCTGACTTTC.

The rearrangement uses TRBV5-4 and TRBJ2-5, with 9 positions matching TRBD2. J lost 5 bases, V lost 0 bases, and 8 bases had no gene match. Germline V gene data show CDR1 as SGHNT and CDR2 as YYREEE (reference sequence). The CDR3 runs to 16 residues. The CDR3 loop is CASSLVGGGASETQYF. The CDR3 coding sequence is TGTGCCAGCAGCTTGGTAGGCGGGGGGGCCTCGGAGACCCAGTACTTC.

V usage is TRBV29-1 and J usage is TRBJ2-7, with 9 bases that match TRBD2. Germline CDR1 is SQVTM and CDR2 is ANQGSEA. V lost 4 bases to trimming and J lost 7 bases; unmatched junction nucleotides: 5. The CDR3 totals 12 residues. The CDR3 DNA reads as TGCAGCGTTGGACTAGCGGACTATGAGCAGTACTTC. Its translation is CSVGLADYEQYF.

The gene calls are TRBV7-3 and TRBJ2-1; 8 bases map to TRBD2. The junction had 13 bases not matched to a gene; V was cut back by 6 bases and J by 6 bases. CDR1 and CDR2 (germline): SGHTA, FQGTGA. The CDR3 is 16 residues long. CDR3 protein: CASSSGPGLDPNEQFF. CDR3 coding DNA: TGTGCCAGCAGTTCTGGCCCGGGACTAGATCCCAATGAGCAGTTCTTC.

V is TRBV7-9 and J is TRBJ2-1; 7 bases are shared with TRBD2. The CDR3 sequence is 18 residues long. V dropped 3 bases and J dropped 0; count of bases not matched to a gene: 11. Germline V gene data show CDR1 as SEHNR and CDR2 as FQNEAQ (reference sequence). Written as DNA, the CDR3 is TGTGCCAGCAGCTTTCCCGAGGCTAGCGGAGTCTCCTACAATGAGCAGTTCTTC. Encoded protein: CASSFPEASGVSYNEQFF.

The CDR3 region has the DNA TGTGCCATCGGCCAGGGGCTCTATGGCTACACCTTC. Protein product: CAIGQGLYGYTF. The V call is TRBV10-3, the J call TRBJ1-2; D is perhaps TRBD1 (6 bases). The CDR3 contains 12 residues. Trimming took 8 bases from V and 4 from J, leaving 11 bases between them. Germline loops: CDR1 ENHRY, CDR2 SYGVKD.

This clonotype came up many times. V and J are TRBV19 and TRBJ2-1; TRBD2 agrees at 9 bases. This CDR3 comprises 15 residues. Germline values: CDR1 LNHDA, CDR2 SQIVND (reference sequence). V dropped 9 bases and J dropped 4; count of bases not matched to a gene: 10. The CDR3 DNA is TGTGCCAGCAGGTCGGCGGGGGGGCCGTACAATGAGCAGTTCTTC. Amino acids: CASRSAGGPYNEQFF.

V gene TRBV30 combines with J gene TRBJ2-1; 9 bases agree with TRBD1. This CDR3 contains 12 residues. The V gene's germline CDR1 is GTSNPN and CDR2 SVGIG (reference sequence). With 8 bases clipped from V and 13 bases from J, the junction kept 12 bases outside the gene matches. The CDR3 DNA reads TGTGCCGGGGGGACAGGGCAGGCCCTACAGTTCTTC. Protein product: CAGGTGQALQFF.